This is a list of T cell receptor beta chains from one sample in a study of human T cells and chemical hapten exposure. Via MiXCR, TCRdb re-called the RACE reads, giving one row per CDR3 protein. The table lists about 69,000 distinct CDR3 sequences, about 9.3% of them singletons. Sequenced here: whole blood, sampled in connection with sensitization to the hapten diphenylcyclopropenone (DPC). The receptors stem from a woman aged 45 to 65 with alopecia areata. Some clones in this sample may be carry-over from other donors' samples. Each CDR3 is given without its conserved first and last residue. Clone size is given for some rows only: seen once, a few or many times, or a class if the clone is expanded.

size	V	J	CDR3
many	TRBV2	TRBJ1-1	ASSVQGAGTEAF
-	TRBV6-1	TRBJ1-1	ASSGDNPRNTEAF
many	TRBV11-2	TRBJ2-2	ASSASAGANTGELF
many	TRBV18	TRBJ2-4	ASSQDGLAKNIQY
once	TRBV2	TRBJ1-5	ASSKDRPSNQPQH
few	TRBV7-3	TRBJ2-3	ASSSTGVWTDTQY
few	TRBV29-1	TRBJ1-1	SVVTLHQNTEAF
many	TRBV7-2	TRBJ1-1	ASTNGPVNTEAF
few	TRBV6-1	TRBJ2-3	ASSESTGSRIDTQY
-	TRBV9	TRBJ1-3	ASSPESWDLSGNTIY
many	TRBV14	TRBJ1-2	ASSQIGSAGYT
many	TRBV28	TRBJ2-7	ASSLGGLSTYEQY
many	TRBV9	TRBJ2-2	ASSPGALTGELF
many	TRBV7-6	TRBJ2-2	ASKEDGELF
many	TRBV9	TRBJ2-2	ASSRGGDTGELF
-	TRBV7-2	TRBJ1-2	ASSLNGGGSYGYT
few	TRBV19	TRBJ2-5	ASSSSPAGQETQY
few	TRBV10-1	TRBJ2-1	ASSTTRGSYNEQF
many	TRBV7-9	TRBJ2-2	ASSRGQNTGELF
-	TRBV9	TRBJ2-3	ASSVGTGVYDTQY
many	TRBV5-4	TRBJ2-3	ASSLGTYIDTQY
few	TRBV5-1	TRBJ1-1	ASSSLTGVNTEAF
many	TRBV4-2	TRBJ2-3	ASSQQDTFTDTQY
few	TRBV20-1	TRBJ2-1	SARVSPAGVYNEQF
-	TRBV7-8	TRBJ1-5	ASSFRGGNQPQH
-	TRBV18	TRBJ1-1	ASSPDWMNTEAF
-	TRBV2	TRBJ2-1	ASIVGRAAGEQF
many	TRBV11-2	TRBJ2-3	ASSFDRGVTDTQY
many	TRBV20-1	TRBJ2-1	SARGTVYNEQF
-	TRBV9	TRBJ2-3	ASSVAADTQY
many	TRBV7-9	TRBJ1-1	ASSLEGQKNTEAF
few	TRBV30	TRBJ1-1	AWSPDRVTTEAF
-	TRBV20-1	TRBJ1-2	SARDQGFGYT
few	TRBV2	TRBJ1-3	ASSGDRGTIY
few	TRBV5-1	TRBJ2-3	ASSSLAGGRTDTQY
few	TRBV2	TRBJ2-7	ASRPGQGLYEQY
-	TRBV2	TRBJ2-4	ASRHDRRWLAKNIQY
few	TRBV6-1	TRBJ1-3	ASNPSGRGGRNTIY
few	TRBV15	TRBJ2-4	ATSRRDSQNIQY
-	TRBV27	TRBJ1-4	ASSLMGVDEKLF
few	TRBV20-1	TRBJ1-5	SASQGISNQPQH
many	TRBV19	TRBJ1-5	ASRGGQGQPQH
many	TRBV5-6	TRBJ2-7	ASSSYRVSEQY
many	TRBV29-1	TRBJ2-1	SVAPYNEQF
-	TRBV7-8	TRBJ2-2	ASSLMREGPFTGELF
many	TRBV7-9	TRBJ2-1	ASSLAGGVGNEQF
many	TRBV11-2	TRBJ2-2	ASSFLAGADTGELF
many	TRBV12-3/TRBV12-4	TRBJ2-5	ASSGVGLAAYQETQY
-	TRBV20-1	TRBJ2-7	SATDRYSSYEQY
many	TRBV20-1	TRBJ2-7	SARRGSYEQY
-	TRBV28	TRBJ2-2	ASSPIGTGRRGELF
few	TRBV24-1	TRBJ2-1	ATSDLLDRINNEQF
many	TRBV2	TRBJ2-4	ASSSGQLGLAKNIQY
few	TRBV19	TRBJ2-7	ATQDRTYEQY
few	TRBV11-3	TRBJ2-2	ASSLGIGELF
-	TRBV20-1	TRBJ2-4	SARGLAKNIQY
-	TRBV20-1	TRBJ1-4	SASATGEKLF
-	TRBV7-9	TRBJ1-5	ASSLTGDLNQPQH